This T cell receptor (beta chain) was obtained from a study of T cells expressing NK-cell markers (dated by TCRdb to the early 2020s). About the full investigation: Three sorted T-cell subsets (CD3+CD56+NKG2C+, CD3+CD56+NKG2C- and CD3+CD56-NKG2C+) from eight donors had their TCR beta-chain repertoires profiled. The libraries were sequenced on Illumina HiSeq 2000/2500, MiSeq or NextSeq, producing 2 x 150 bp reads. The study sequenced eight donors, all healthy volunteers chosen at random: three men and five women. Among the eight sequenced donors, only one was HCMV-seronegative, while the other seven were HCMV-seropositive. Findings and caveats that apply to the study as a whole: In several donors, the dominant CD3+CD56+NKG2C+ clonotypes were found to rank among the top 10 CD8+ clonotypes and to make up about 1.0-7.5% of CD8+ T cells. Those dominant clonotypes were again the most abundant among CD3+CD56-NKG2C+ cells in four donors, at about 28.3-60.1%. Whether the expanded NKG2C-expressing T cell clones were specific for HCMV antigens remained unclear.

HCMV serostatus was determined by detecting HCMV-specific IgG in serum with a commercial ELISA kit. Ficoll density gradient centrifugation was used to isolate peripheral blood mononuclear cells from blood. The CDR3 sequence holds 16 residues, the cysteine and phenylalanine included. No DNA sequence is on record. Per the germline V gene (reference sequence), SEHNR is the CDR1 and FQNEAQ is the CDR2. For this clonotype: Its antigen has not been determined.

TCRdb shows the sequencer as Illumina HiSeq 2000. TCR beta cDNA libraries were prepared using 5'RACE template switching, which introduced a universal primer site and unique molecular identifiers. cDNA synthesis was primed from the TCR beta constant segment, followed by two successive PCR amplification steps. In the paper's pipeline: MIGEC was used to demultiplex reads and group the reads by UMI, and MiTCR was used to assemble and quantify clonotypes. To remove erroneous sequences, TCR cDNA sequences were retained only when supported by two or more reads. The tcR package was used for downstream repertoire analysis, with clonotypes matched between fractions based on CDR3 nucleotide sequence plus V segment. VDJmatch was used to annotate antigen specificity against VDJdb, with one amino acid substitution in CDR3 allowed. With the reads reprocessed by TCRdb, a single entry stands for each CDR3 protein sequence and no DNA is reported. The V and J calls and clone size come from TCRdb's table, not from the authors' own analysis. The sample's own table lists about 260,000 distinct CDR3 sequences. The top ten clones comprise around 4% of the sample.

The receptor chain draws on TRBV7-9 and TRBJ2-3. Sequenced sample: blood T cells: a sorted CD56 or NKG2C T cell subset, CD4+ or CD8+ T cells, or bulk PBMC T cells (not recorded which). This clonotype was sampled from a woman between 18 and 70 years old in good health. The CDR3 reads as follows: CASSLEEIPGTDTQYF. Reference TRBV7-9 and TRBJ2-3 genes cover what lies past the CDR3, so the full variable domain is DTGVSQNPRHKITKRGQNVTFRCDPISEHNRLYWYRQTLGQGPEFLTYFQNEAQLEKSRLLSDRFSAERPKGSFSTLEIQRTEQGDSAMYLCASSLEEIPGTDTQYFGPGTRLTVL.